This T cell receptor beta chain derives from a study of blood T cell repertoires in COVID-19. In the study overall: Acute-phase and convalescent COVID-19 samples originated in the United States, Italy and Spain. PBMCs, B-cell-depleted T cells, or T cells provided the cDNA or gDNA that made up the material.

Per the original data handling: Reference gene primer amplification gave estimated nucleated cell counts. TCRdb keeps only in-frame clones here, not all; method: immunoSEQ multiplex PCR. From that table come the V and J calls and clone size; the DNA was used to work out D and trimming. The sample has about 300,000 clones; around 89% are singletons. On this clone itself: The junction and the germline gene differ at one end; a read error may be behind it.

The CDR3 consists of 14 residues. The germline CDR1 and CDR2 sequences are SSHAT and FNYEAQ (reference sequence). This clonotype was obtained from a man aged 18 to 30 who had recovered from COVID-19. The chain uses TRBV7-7 and TRBJ2-5; unclear D gene. The sequenced sample consisted of peripheral blood. In nucleotides, the CDR3 is TGTGCTAGCAGCCCGCGACAAGTAGACGAGACCCAGTACTTC. Protein: CASSPRQVDETQYF.